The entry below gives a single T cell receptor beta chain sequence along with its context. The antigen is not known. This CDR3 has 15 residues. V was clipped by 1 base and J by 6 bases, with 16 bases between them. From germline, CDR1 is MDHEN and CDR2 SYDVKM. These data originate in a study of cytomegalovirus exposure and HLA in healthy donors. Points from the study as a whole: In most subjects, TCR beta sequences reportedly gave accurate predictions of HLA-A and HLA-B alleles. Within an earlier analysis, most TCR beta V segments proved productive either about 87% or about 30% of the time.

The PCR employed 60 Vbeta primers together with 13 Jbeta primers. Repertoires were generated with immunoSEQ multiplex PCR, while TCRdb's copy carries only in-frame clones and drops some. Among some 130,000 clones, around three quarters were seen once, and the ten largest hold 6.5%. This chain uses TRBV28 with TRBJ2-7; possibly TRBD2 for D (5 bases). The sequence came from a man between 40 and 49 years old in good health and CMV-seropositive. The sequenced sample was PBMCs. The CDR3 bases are TGTGCCAGCAGTTTATCCGGGCGGGCGAGTGGCGAGCAGTACTTC. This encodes CASSLSGRASGEQYF.